Below, 21 T cell receptor beta chains from the same sample are listed, as sequenced in a study of T cell repertoires in cytomegalovirus infection. MiXCR, applied by TCRdb to the reads, yields one record per CDR3 protein. Altogether 800,000 to 950,000 distinct CDR3 sequences are present, about 31% being singletons, with the ten largest covering 12%. The antigens of these receptors remain unknown. The specimen comprised cultured CD8+ T cells from PBMCs, sampled from culture after CMV antigen stimulation. All receptors come from a human donor in good health (CMV status not recorded). Some clones in this sample may be carry-over from other donors' samples.

This clonotype was counted between two and nine times. CDR3 loop: CASTGGKVQPQHF. Here the CDR3 DNA reads TGTGCCAGCACGGGAGGTAAAGTTCAGCCCCAGCATTTT. This chain uses TRBV28 with TRBJ1-5; D remains ambiguous. This CDR3 spans 13 amino acids. Germline CDR1 and CDR2: MDHEN and SYDVKM. Trimming pared 7 bases from V and 6 bases from J, leaving 13 bases between.

Ten or more counts support this clonotype. The rearrangement joins TRBV7-6 to TRBJ2-6; 8 nucleotides match TRBD1. Germline V gene lookup returns CDR1 SGHVS and CDR2 FNYEAQ. J gave up 0 bases and V 2 bases, and 6 bases lay outside the gene matches. CDR3 length equals 18 residues. Here the CDR3 reads CASSLTGGRTSGANVLTF. The DNA of the CDR3 is TGTGCCAGCAGCTTAACAGGGGGACGAACCTCTGGGGCCAACGTCCTGACTTTC.

The gene calls are TRBV7-8 and TRBJ2-7; 9 positions agree with TRBD1. V lost 3 bases, J lost 5 bases, and 8 bases stayed unmatched. Looked up from germline, CDR1 is SGHVS and CDR2 is FQNEAQ. The CDR3 runs to 15 residues. The CDR3 is CASSLRGQGIHEQYF. The CDR3 bases are TGTGCCAGCAGCTTGCGTGGACAGGGGATCCACGAGCAGTACTTC.

This chain joins TRBV28 and TRBJ1-1, with unresolved D. V was trimmed by 2 bases and J by 7 bases, leaving 8 bases between them. The CDR3 loop spans 12 amino acids. Germline assignment: CDR1 MDHEN and CDR2 SYDVKM. CDR3 in amino acids: CASSLNAGEAFF. The DNA for the CDR3 is TGTGCCAGCAGTTTAAACGCGGGTGAAGCTTTCTTT.

This clonotype was seen a few times. The chain links TRBV7-9 to TRBJ2-3, with 8 bases aligning to TRBD1. V lost 5 bases and J lost 5; bases outside the gene matches: 6. The CDR3 has 14 residues. Germline loops: CDR1 SEHNR, CDR2 FQNEAQ (reference sequence). For the CDR3, the DNA is TGTGCCAGCAGCGGACAGGGTCAGAGAGATACGCAGTATTTT. Its translation: CASSGQGQRDTQYF. Full variable domain (remainder filled in from reference TRBV7-9 and TRBJ2-3): DTGVSQNPRHKITKRGQNVTFRCDPISEHNRLYWYRQTLGQGPEFLTYFQNEAQLEKSRLLSDRFSAERPKGSFSTLEIQRTEQGDSAMYLCASSGQGQRDTQYFGPGTRLTVL.

The CDR3 nucleotides are TGCGCCAGCAGCCAAGTCCCTCCTACTAGCGGGGGGCCACAAGAGACCCAGTACTTC. This encodes CASSQVPPTSGGPQETQYF. The chain uses TRBV4-1 and TRBJ2-5; 12 bases map to TRBD2. The CDR3 sequence is 19 residues long. J gave up 2 bases and V 1 base, and 11 bases lay outside the gene matches. The germline CDR1 and CDR2 sequences are MGHRA and YSYEKL.

The V call is TRBV7-1, the J call TRBJ2-3, with D hard to call. TRBV7-1 is marked as an open reading frame, function uncertain. Deletions cut 8 bases from V and 5 bases from J, with 11 bases between. The CDR3 consists of 12 residues. The CDR3 loop reads CASLKVLDTQYF. The CDR3 DNA sequence: TGTGCCAGCCTGAAGGTCCTAGATACGCAGTATTTT.

This clonotype has a handful of counts. This CDR3 reads CASSELLLGPAKSIEQYV. CDR3 sequence (DNA): TGTGCCAGCAGTGAACTCCTACTCGGACCAGCTAAATCTATCGAGCAGTACGTC. The chain recombines TRBV6-1 with TRBJ2-7; D ambiguous. Looked up from germline, CDR1 is MNHNS and CDR2 is SASEGT. Trimming shortened V by 2 bases and J by 6 bases, and 26 bases separated the two germline ends. The CDR3 is 18 residues long.

The chain joins TRBV2 to TRBJ1-5, with D hard to call. Germline V gene sequence: CDR1 SNHLY, CDR2 FYNNEI. V was pared by 2 bases and J by 0 bases, with 5 bases between. This CDR3 region has 14 residues. This CDR3 reads CASSERDSNQPQHF. The CDR3 DNA is TGTGCCAGCAGTGAACGGGATAGCAATCAGCCCCAGCATTTT.

There are a few counts of this clonotype. The J gene is TRBJ2-7, the V gene TRBV6-2 or TRBV6-3, with D tentatively TRBD1 (6 bases). The germline gives CDR1 MNHEY, CDR2 SVGEGT. The CDR3 runs to 13 residues. V lost 10 bases and J lost 2, with 15 bases in between. For the CDR3, the DNA is TGTGCCACCAATGTCGGACAGCCCTACGAGCAGTACTTC. It yields the protein CATNVGQPYEQYF.

This chain joins TRBV7-9 and TRBJ1-5; a possible D gene is TRBD1 (6 bases). Germline V gene data show CDR1 as SEHNR and CDR2 as FQNEAQ (reference sequence). CDR3 length equals 15 residues. The V gene lost 5 bases and the J gene lost 3 bases, with 14 bases spanning the gap. The CDR3 DNA reads as TGTGCCAGCAGCGCGAACACAGGGCTCAATCAGCCCCAGCATTTT. Translated, it gives CASSANTGLNQPQHF.

This clonotype has a handful of counts. This chain joins TRBV20-1 and TRBJ2-2; TRBD2 might be the D (6 bases). Germline CDR1 is DFQATT and CDR2 is SNEGSKA (reference sequence). Trimming stripped 6 bases from V and 13 bases from J, with 18 bases between. This CDR3 region has 12 residues. This chain's CDR3 is CSATFRDSVLFF. CDR3 nucleotide sequence: TGCAGTGCCACCTTCCGGGACTCTGTGCTGTTTTTT.

The table lists this clonotype with a few counts. CDR3 sequence: CASSYSPGTGSYEQYF. CDR3 bases: TGTGCCAGCAGTTACTCACCCGGGACAGGGAGCTACGAGCAGTACTTC. The rearrangement joins TRBV6-2 or TRBV6-3 to TRBJ2-7; 9 positions agree with TRBD1. J gave up 3 bases and V 0 bases, and 6 bases lay outside the gene matches. Germline values: CDR1 MNHEY, CDR2 SVGEGT. The CDR3 extends over 16 amino acids.

At least ten counts were recorded for this clonotype. The chain joins TRBV7-2 to TRBJ1-6, with D possibly TRBD1 on 6 matching bases. Germline V gives CDR1 SGHTA, CDR2 FQGNSA. With 5 bases removed from V and 7 bases from J, the gap between germline ends came to 15 bases. This CDR3 contains 15 residues. CDR3 region: CASSPEGGTNSPLHF. In DNA form, the CDR3 reads TGTGCCAGCAGCCCAGAGGGGGGTACGAATTCACCCCTCCACTTT.

This clonotype was counted at least ten times. The V call is TRBV4-1, the J call TRBJ1-5; D ambiguous. The V gene lost 1 base and the J gene lost 8 bases, with 18 bases spanning the gap. There are 16 residues in the CDR3. Germline CDR1 MGHRA, CDR2 YSYEKL. The CDR3: CASSQGGWAVGKPQHF. The CDR3 nucleotides read TGCGCCAGCAGCCAAGGAGGTTGGGCCGTCGGGAAGCCCCAGCATTTT.

This clonotype was seen only a few times. The chain employs TRBV5-6 and TRBJ2-2, with 12 bases that match TRBD2. V lost 6 bases, J lost 8 bases, and 8 bases stayed unmatched. Germline V gene lookup returns CDR1 SGHDT and CDR2 YYEEEE. The CDR3 runs to 15 residues. The chain's CDR3 is CASTGGLAGYGELFF. CDR3 bases: TGTGCCAGCACCGGAGGACTAGCGGGGTATGGGGAGCTGTTTTTT.

The CDR3 nucleotides read TGTGCCAGCACTGAACTCCTGAACACTGAAGCTTTCTTT. Encoded protein: CASTELLNTEAFF. The J gene is TRBJ1-1, the V gene TRBV6-5; D gene uncertain. The CDR3 runs 13 residues. V gave up 7 bases and J gave up 0 bases, with 9 bases separating them. CDR1 and CDR2 from the germline V gene are MNHEY and SVGAGI.

J is TRBJ1-3 and V is TRBV12-3 or TRBV12-4; D is uncertain. The CDR3 has 13 residues. The V end lost 3 bases, the J end lost 3 bases, and 6 bases lay between the germline ends. The CDR3 sequence: CASSFPLGNTIYF. DNA of the CDR3: TGTGCCAGCAGTTTTCCTCTTGGAAACACCATATATTTT.

The chain has TRBV7-9 and TRBJ2-5; TRBD1 matches 7 bases. V lost 7 bases to trimming and J lost 6 bases; unmatched junction nucleotides: 11. The CDR3 extends over 14 amino acids. Germline lookup yields CDR1 SEHNR and CDR2 FQNEAQ (reference sequence). The CDR3 sequence: CASTPQTGDQTQYF. CDR3 DNA: TGTGCCAGCACCCCCCAAACAGGGGATCAGACCCAGTACTTC.

Only a few counts were recorded for this clonotype. CDR3 in amino acids: CASSQSGQGAEAFF. The CDR3 DNA reads as TGTGCCAGCAGCCAAAGCGGACAGGGCGCTGAAGCTTTCTTT. This rearrangement joins TRBV14 to TRBJ1-1; 8 nucleotides line up with TRBD1. The CDR3 length is 14 residues. In germline, CDR1 is SGHDN, CDR2 FVKESK. V lost 2 bases to trimming and J lost 6 bases; unmatched junction nucleotides: 5.

This clonotype has a handful of counts. The rearrangement uses TRBV6-1 and TRBJ1-1; the D is unclear. Per the germline V gene, CDR1 is MNHNS and CDR2 is SASEGT. The CDR3 contains 14 residues. V lost 3 bases to trimming and J lost 4 bases, with 12 bases between them. Here the CDR3 DNA reads TGTGCCAGCAGTGAGAATCCGGGGTTCACTGAAGCTTTCTTT. This codes for CASSENPGFTEAFF.